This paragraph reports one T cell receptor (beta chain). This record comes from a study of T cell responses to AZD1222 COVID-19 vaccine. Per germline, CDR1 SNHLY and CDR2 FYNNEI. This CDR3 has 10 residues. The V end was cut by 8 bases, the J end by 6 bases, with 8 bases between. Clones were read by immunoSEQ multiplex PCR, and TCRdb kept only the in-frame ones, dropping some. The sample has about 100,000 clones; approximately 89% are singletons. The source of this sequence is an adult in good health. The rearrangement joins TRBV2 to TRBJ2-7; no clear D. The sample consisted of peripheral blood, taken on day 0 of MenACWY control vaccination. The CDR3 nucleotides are TGTGCCAGCGGATGGTCCGAGCAGTACTTC. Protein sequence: CASGWSEQYF.